The clone carrying this T cell receptor beta chain was seen a single time. Antigen: not known. The sample comes from a study of long-term antiretroviral therapy in people with HIV. This CDR3 spans 17 amino acids. The V segment lost 2 bases and the J segment 4 bases; nucleotides outside the gene matches: 8. Study-wide findings and caveats: Clones showing expansion before ART dominated the repertoire at all time points.

Survey-level resolution applied to immunoSEQ assay v3.0. Method: immunoSEQ multiplex PCR; TCRdb's copy keeps in-frame clones and lacks some. This table has tens of thousands of clones, around four fifths appearing once. This chain connects TRBV23-1 to TRBJ2-5, with 12 bases that match TRBD1. TRBV23-1 is classed as an ORF, of uncertain function. The sample in question was unsorted PBMCs, obtained 0.3 years after starting antiretroviral therapy. The sequence was obtained from a man younger than 35 with HIV. The CDR3, as DNA: TGCGCCAGCAGTCAAACAGGGGGACAGGGGGCGGGAGAGACCCAGTACTTC. It encodes CASSQTGGQGAGETQYF.